This T cell receptor (beta chain) appears in the sequencing data of a study of T cells in Graves' hyperthyroidism and ophthalmopathy (dated by TCRdb to the late 2010s). Regarding the study in general: Peripheral blood was collected at initial diagnosis, before any treatment. The approximately 90 discovery patients were randomly split 7:3 into training and test sets. TCR V-J signatures able to tell the groups apart were searched for in a discovery cohort of approximately 95 patients, of whom 40 to 45 had Graves' ophthalmopathy and roughly 59 had stable Graves' hyperthyroidism. The paper reports TCR Vbeta CDR3 sequencing of roughly 140 peripheral blood samples: approximately 41 ophthalmopathy, about 75 hyperthyroidism and roughly 17 progressor patients. After blood sampling, hyperthyroidism patients were treated with methimazole at a starting dose of 30 mg daily, and ophthalmopathy patients were treated with high-dose intravenous methylprednisolone. In more than 5 Graves' hyperthyroidism patients, the study also compared T-cell repertoires from thyroid tissue with T-cell repertoires from blood. Whether ophthalmopathy could be predicted prospectively was tested in an independent validation cohort made up of some 20 hyperthyroidism patients plus 17 patients who later progressed to ophthalmopathy.

This clonotype was observed many times. The antigen this receptor binds is unknown. The input lacks base qualities; no much larger clone sits a single base away. Paper-wide results and their limitations: Sample size was not statistically predetermined, and investigators were not blinded to group allocation. Most expanded thyroid clonotypes (frequency above 0.001) were also detected in blood, suggesting blood repertoires may reflect thyroid immune responses. Ophthalmopathy was separated from stable hyperthyroidism by a 13 V-J signature model, with approximately 85% sensitivity and about 81% specificity obtained in cross-validation and 80%/75% obtained in testing. During validation, the model predicted progression to ophthalmopathy a median of about 5.9 months ahead of onset, with almost 71% sensitivity and roughly 72% specificity.

In the ophthalmopathy patients, disease was moderately to severely active, with a Clinical Activity Score of 3 or more, a NOSPECS grade of 4 or more, and a duration of less than 3 months. Exclusion was applied to patients with uncontrolled infections, other autoimmune diseases, pregnancy or lactation. Clinical symptoms, serum thyroxine and TRAb, thyroid ultrasound, and orbital computed tomography formed the basis for the diagnoses. Ficoll-Paque density gradient centrifugation was used to isolate PBMCs from around 9.1 ml of fresh peripheral blood. Total RNA was extracted using Trizol reagent, and RNA quality was assessed on an Agilent 2100 Bioanalyzer. From its cysteine to its phenylalanine, the CDR3 spans 14 amino acids. Only the CDR3 portion is preserved as DNA: 42 bases, with reading frame beginning at the first base. The germline V gene encodes CDR1 MNHNS and CDR2 SASEGT. Trimming removed 5 bases from V and 3 bases from J, leaving 12 bases between the germline ends.

The TCR beta CDR3 regions were amplified from RNA transcripts. The first round of RT-PCR for the TCR CDR3 was performed with the HTBI primer set and the Qiagen OneStep RT-PCR kit. Libraries were constructed in a second round of multiplex PCR, after which size selection and purification were performed. Paired-end sequencing of the libraries was performed with 100 bp reads on an Illumina HiSeq2000. The original pipeline was this. SOAPnuke was used to process the raw data, with reads discarded if the reads contained adapters or uncalled bases, had a mean Phred below 15, or lacked an exact constant-primer or identifier match. COPE v1.2.5 was used to merge high-quality paired reads, and clonotypes were defined as unique nucleotide sequences. MiTCR v1.1 was used to align the clonotypes against IMGT TRBV, TRBD and TRBJ reference segments. The analysis was restricted to V-J combinations with a frequency above 0.0001, which together covered 99.2% of the repertoires. The TCS score was defined as the ratio of F50 (clonal expansion) to E x V (chaos), calculated using BLOSUM62-based TCRdist between CDR3 peptides within each V-J. Welch's t-statistics and random forest reduced around 520 V-J features to 13, which were used in a naive Bayes classifier (R e1071). The public reads were reanalyzed by TCRdb: fastp trimming at Q25, MiXCR alignment, in-frame beta chains only. One record per CDR3 amino acid sequence lists the most common genes and DNA. The V and J calls come from TCRdb's annotation, not from the publication. Counted in this sample were 400,000 to 450,000 distinct CDR3 sequences; about 14% of them appeared once. Less than 15% of the sample comes from the top ten.

The receptor was derived from a man between 18 and 35 years old with Graves' ophthalmopathy. Sequencing was performed on blood. The chain is made from TRBV6-1 and TRBJ2-3; 6 matching bases give a weak D call of TRBD1. The DNA is TGTGCCAGCAGTCCCCTCCAGGGGACAGATACGCAGTATTTT. Translated, this gives CASSPLQGTDTQYF.